Listed below are T cell receptor beta chains from one sample, sequenced in a study of siplizumab effects on memory and regulatory T cells. This table comes from immunoSEQ multiplex PCR, and its TCRdb copy is limited to in-frame clones, with some not included. The sample includes approximately 3,300 clones, around 47% of them seen just once. What these receptors recognize is not known. The sequenced sample consisted of CFSE-low (dividing) CD4+ T cells sorted from an allogeneic mixed lymphocyte reaction. These receptors were collected from a human donor in good health; the cells came from an allogeneic mixed lymphocyte reaction. The CDR3 runs from the conserved cysteine through the conserved F or W. Expanded clones are given a class, and other clones once, few, many or no size at all.

J: TRBJ1-1
length: 12
V: TRBV29-1
size: few
CDR3: CSADSLNTEAFF

J: TRBJ1-5
length: 13
V: TRBV29-1
size: .
CDR3: CSVDQGPNQPQHF

J: TRBJ2-7
length: 13
V: TRBV6-6
size: .
CDR3: CASSYNRAGEQYF

J: TRBJ2-7
length: 15
V: TRBV6-1
size: .
CDR3: CASSVSYHGGYEQYF

J: TRBJ1-4
length: 13
V: TRBV30
size: few
CDR3: CAWSEGAREKLFF

J: TRBJ2-3
length: 15
V: TRBV6-5
size: .
CDR3: CASRTSGGNTDTQYF

J: TRBJ2-1
length: 14
V: TRBV7-2
size: few
CDR3: CASRTTGTYNEQFF

J: TRBJ1-3
length: 14
V: TRBV18
size: few
CDR3: CASSPRSSGNTIYF

J: TRBJ1-3
length: 14
V: TRBV7-6
size: .
CDR3: CASSLQDSGNTIYF

J: TRBJ2-1
length: 12
V: TRBV7-9
size: few
CDR3: CASSLEVGYRFF

J: TRBJ1-4
length: 12
V: TRBV28
size: large
CDR3: CASSTTRGRLFF

J: TRBJ1-1
length: 13
V: TRBV7-8
size: .
CDR3: CASSFVQNTEAFF

J: TRBJ1-2
length: 12
V: TRBV5-1
size: large
CDR3: CASRDSNYGYTF

J: TRBJ2-6
length: 13
V: TRBV6-6
size: .
CDR3: CASSYSGANVLTF

J: TRBJ2-3
length: 15
V: TRBV4-3
size: .
CDR3: CASSQALGQTDTQYF

J: TRBJ1-1
length: 14
V: TRBV18
size: .
CDR3: CASSRDRGSGEAFF

J: TRBJ1-5
length: 12
V: TRBV29-1
size: few
CDR3: CSAGAPGQPQHF

J: TRBJ2-1
length: 16
V: TRBV7-9
size: .
CDR3: CASSPQVASRYDEQFF

J: TRBJ2-7
length: 13
V: TRBV19
size: .
CDR3: CASSVTSGYEQYF

J: TRBJ1-2
length: 14
V: TRBV30
size: few
CDR3: CAWRAPGGNYGYTF

J: TRBJ2-3
length: 14
V: TRBV19
size: .
CDR3: CASSIPGGVDTQYF

J: TRBJ1-2
length: 15
V: TRBV4-3
size: .
CDR3: CASSRDRDRSYGYTF

J: TRBJ2-7
length: 12
V: TRBV7-9
size: .
CDR3: CASSLNGYEQYF

J: TRBJ2-7
length: 15
V: TRBV19
size: medium-sized
CDR3: CASSPPPKGRYEQYF

J: TRBJ2-1
length: 19
V: TRBV11-3
size: few
CDR3: CASSSPGLAGGSSYNEQFF

J: TRBJ1-6
length: 13
V: TRBV27
size: .
CDR3: CATQAGYGSPLHF

J: TRBJ2-7
length: 12
V: TRBV6-5
size: .
CDR3: CASTTGLSEQYF